What follows is one T cell receptor beta chain and its context. The data belong to a study of blood T cell repertoires in COVID-19. Using immunoSEQ multiplex PCR, the repertoire was profiled, and TCRdb retains in-frame clones only, with some absent. The table includes more than 110,000 clones, 85% to 90% detected once. The germline V gene encodes CDR1 LGHNA and CDR2 YNFKEQ. The CDR3 is 14 residues long. The J segment lost 5 bases and the V segment lost 3 bases, leaving 3 bases of the junction unmatched. The chain joins TRBV4-2 to TRBJ1-4; 7 bases agree with TRBD1. Sequencing input: peripheral blood. The clonotype was recovered from a woman of 80 years or more with acute or convalescent COVID-19. CDR3 region: CASSQGQTNEKLFF. The CDR3 DNA reads TGTGCCAGCAGCCAGGGACAGACGAATGAAAAACTGTTTTTT.